This T cell receptor beta chain was recovered during a study of blood T cell repertoires in COVID-19 (dated by TCRdb to between 2020 and 2021). About the study as a whole: Samples covering the acute and convalescent phases of COVID-19 were provided by collaborators in the United States, Italy and Spain. The prospective study material was composed of cDNA or gDNA derived from T cells, B-cell-depleted T cells, or PBMCs. The dataset comprised deeply sampled blood TCRbeta repertoires from subjects exposed to, actively infected with, or recovered from COVID-19. The repertoires were released in a freely available public database intended as a resource for research on the immune response to SARS-CoV-2. Samples were obtained from the ongoing ImmuneRACE study (first 160 participants) and from 1,000 to 1,500 subjects provided by 6 global collaborators. The sample metadata nearly always contained a de-identified subject ID, COVID-19 status, age in years and sex. Where HLA class I and class II types were available, the types were taken from metadata supplied by the sample provider, not from assay-based typing. The research as a whole found: The quantity of clinical and demographic metadata differed by source and by participant and was supplied without curation.

Of note for this clone: Its specific antigen is unknown. The sample holds no much larger clone one base away, and base qualities are not on file.

The immunoSEQ Assay, a bias-controlled multiplex PCR, was used to amplify TCRbeta CDR3 regions from genomic DNA. The authors' analysis ran thus. Within the assay, amplification of reference gene primers was used to estimate how many nucleated cells each sample contained. To quantify the absolute abundance of each unique TCRbeta CDR3 rearrangement, sequence reads were collapsed and filtered. For each sample, productive Simpson clonality was calculated as the square root of Simpson's diversity index across productive rearrangements. This immuneACCESS table, as held by TCRdb, lists in-frame sequences with V and J called but not all clones. Of the missing ones, under half trace to an unresolved V gene in checked studies; the others have no known cause. V, J and clone size derive from that table, while D and trimming were established from the DNA sequence. For this sample there are some 120,000 clones; approximately 80% appear just once. The biggest ten clones account for just under 25% of the sample.

The CDR3 measures 14 amino acids from cysteine to phenylalanine. Solely the CDR3 DNA is kept, with 42 bases framed from the first base. Via the germline V gene, CDR1 is MNHEY and CDR2 SVGEGT. From V the trimming removes 6 bases and from J it removes 8 bases, while the gene matches leave 10 bases of the junction unaccounted for. Each collaborating institution followed its own protocols to collect whole blood in K2EDTA tubes. Collaborator samples were shipped for TCRbeta analysis as frozen whole blood, isolated PBMCs, or DNA extracted from either sample type. Specimen: peripheral blood. The chain is made from TRBV6-2 or TRBV6-3 and TRBJ1-2, with 9 bases matching TRBD1. The source is a human donor in a cohort sampled during active COVID-19. The encoded CDR3 is CASSRQGDFRGYTF. The nucleotide sequence reads TGTGCCAGCAGCAGACAGGGGGACTTCCGCGGCTACACCTTC.